Below, 23 T cell receptor beta chains from the same sample are listed, as sequenced in a study of Ad26.COV2.S vaccination and SARS-CoV-2 variants. TCRdb keeps only in-frame clones here, not all; method: immunoSEQ multiplex PCR. This sample has roughly 450,000 clones, with more than 80% found just once. As for treatment: some 20 received Ad26.COV2.S at low or high dose, single or two shots; 5 received placebo; per-sample allocation not given. Repertoires come from day 63 after the first vaccine or placebo injection. The sequenced sample was peripheral blood, obtained in a trial of Ad26.COV2.S vaccine versus placebo. Receptors were obtained from a person between 18 and 59 years old who received the Ad26.COV2.S COVID-19 vaccine or a placebo.

The chain has TRBV25-1 and TRBJ1-3; D uncertain. Deletions cut 3 bases from V and 2 bases from J, with 2 bases between. The CDR3 has 12 amino acids. Germline loops: CDR1 MGHDK, CDR2 SYGVNS. CDR3 loop: CASSDPGNTIYF. Written as DNA, the CDR3 is TGTGCCAGCAGTGATCCTGGAAACACCATATATTTT.

In its sample, this clone was seen once. The chain has TRBV3-1 (or the pseudogene TRBV3-2) and TRBJ1-2; D perhaps matches TRBD1 (5 bases). This CDR3 is 14 amino acids long. The germline V and J ends were trimmed by 2 bases and 9 bases, with 16 bases remaining between them. CDR1 and CDR2 (germline): LGHDT, YNNKEL (reference sequence). The CDR3 region is CASSQNFEGLSYTF. The CDR3 coding sequence is TGTGCCAGCAGCCAAAATTTTGAGGGGTTAAGCTACACCTTC.

CDR3 in amino acids: CAWSGPVAGLEAFF. CDR3 DNA: TGTGCCTGGAGTGGCCCGGTAGCGGGACTTGAAGCTTTCTTT. The chain joins TRBV30 to TRBJ1-1; possibly TRBD1 for D (5 bases). There are 14 residues in the CDR3. Germline V lookup: CDR1 GTSNPN, CDR2 SVGIG (reference sequence). Trimming pared 1 base from V and 7 bases from J, leaving 16 bases between. Using reference TRBV30 and TRBJ1-1 for the parts outside the CDR3, the full variable domain is SQTIHQWPATLVQPVGSPLSLECTVEGTSNPNLYWYRQAAGRGLQLLFYSVGIGQISSEVPQNLSASRPQDRQFILSSKKLLLSDSGFYLCAWSGPVAGLEAFFGQGTRLTVV.

The chain employs TRBV7-2 and TRBJ1-6, with 8 bases that match TRBD1. Losses at the gene ends were 5 bases for V and 6 bases for J; bases not matched to a gene: 6. CDR1 is SGHTA, CDR2 FQGNSA, per germline. The CDR3 is 15 amino acids. CDR3 amino acids: CASSPQGARNSPLHF. CDR3 coding DNA: TGTGCCAGCAGCCCCCAGGGGGCGCGTAATTCACCCCTCCACTTT. Filled out from reference TRBV7-2 and TRBJ1-6, the complete variable domain reads GAGVSQSPSNKVTEKGKDVELRCDPISGHTALYWYRQSLGQGLEFLIYFQGNSAPDKSGLPSDRFSAERTGGSVSTLTIQRTQQEDSAVYLCASSPQGARNSPLHFGNGTRLTVT.

The chain joins TRBV7-9 to TRBJ1-6; D might be TRBD1 (5 bases). CDR1 is SEHNR, CDR2 FQNEAQ, per germline (reference sequence). This CDR3 has 15 amino acids. V lost 5 bases, J lost 4 bases, and 12 bases lay in between. The CDR3: CASSQRDGYNSPLHF. The CDR3, as DNA: TGTGCCAGCAGCCAAAGGGACGGATATAATTCACCCCTCCACTTT.

The CDR3 region has the DNA TGTGCCAGCAGCTTAGGGGACAGGGACGAGCAGTACTTC. Translating gives CASSLGDRDEQYF. The chain recombines TRBV7-9 with TRBJ2-7; 9 nucleotides align to TRBD1. The V gene end was trimmed by 1 base and the J gene end by 5 bases; junction bases not matched to a gene: 0. Germline lookup yields CDR1 SEHNR and CDR2 FQNEAQ (reference sequence). The CDR3 totals 13 residues.

V usage is TRBV11-2 and J usage is TRBJ1-5, with D uncertain. Trimming pared 3 bases from V and 6 bases from J, leaving 9 bases between. Germline CDR1 SGHAT, CDR2 FQNNGV. The CDR3 spans 13 residues. In DNA, the CDR3 is TGTGCCAGCAGCTTGCCCGGAGGTCAGCCCCAGCATTTT. This codes for CASSLPGGQPQHF.

This clone was seen once. The chain links TRBV2 to TRBJ2-2, with 10 bases lining up with TRBD2. The V gene end was trimmed by 5 bases and the J gene end by 0 bases; junction bases not matched to a gene: 0. The CDR3 is made up of 15 amino acids. The germline CDR1 and CDR2 sequences are SNHLY and FYNNEI. CDR3 nucleotide sequence: TGTGCCAGCAGTACTAGCGGGGCGAACACCGGGGAGCTGTTTTTT. It is translated as CASSTSGANTGELFF.

This clone was seen just once. The chain couples TRBV2 to TRBJ2-7, with TRBD2 identical over 7 bases. The V gene end was trimmed by 8 bases and the J gene end by 1 base; junction bases not matched to a gene: 5. The CDR3 runs 13 residues. CDR1 is SNHLY, CDR2 FYNNEI, per germline. CDR3 amino acids: CASQRDDSYEQYF. The CDR3, as DNA: TGTGCCAGCCAGCGGGATGATTCCTACGAGCAGTACTTC. The whole variable domain, filled in from reference TRBV2 and TRBJ2-7, reads EPEVTQTPSHQVTQMGQEVILRCVPISNHLYFYWYRQILGQKVEFLVSFYNNEISEKSEIFDDQFSVERPDGSNFTLKIRSTKLEDSAMYFCASQRDDSYEQYFGPGTRLTVT.

V gene TRBV6-4 combines with J gene TRBJ2-3; 7 bases match TRBD1. Germline CDR1 is MRHNA and CDR2 is SNTAGT. The CDR3 contains 14 residues. J was trimmed by 4 bases and V by 6 bases; bases with no gene match: 7. CDR3 sequence reads: CASSPRQGPDTQYF. Here the CDR3 DNA reads TGTGCCAGCAGCCCGCGACAGGGCCCAGATACGCAGTATTTT.

The V call is TRBV7-9, the J call TRBJ1-1; no firm D call. From germline, CDR1 is SEHNR and CDR2 FQNEAQ (reference sequence). Trimming took off 2 bases at V and 1 base at J, with 5 bases between the two ends. This CDR3 comprises 13 residues. The CDR3 DNA is TGTGCCAGCAGCTTATATGAGAACACTGAAGCTTTCTTT. Translation gives CASSLYENTEAFF.

This sequence joins TRBV29-1 and TRBJ2-1; TRBD1 might be the D (5 bases). V lost 7 bases and J lost 6, with 25 bases in between. CDR1 and CDR2 (germline): SQVTM, ANQGSEA. CDR3 length equals 16 residues. The CDR3 sequence: CSAAPLDMAEGNEQFF. CDR3 DNA: TGCAGCGCCGCGCCCTTGGACATGGCGGAAGGCAATGAGCAGTTCTTC.

V and J are TRBV12-5 and TRBJ1-1, with D possibly being TRBD1 (5 bases). V dropped 7 bases and J dropped 5 bases, with 17 bases sitting between them. From germline, CDR1 is LGHNT and CDR2 FRNRAP. This CDR3 is 14 amino acids long. The CDR3 DNA is TGTGCTAGTGCTCCAGGGTCTCGGGGAACTGAAGCTTTCTTT. This translates into CASAPGSRGTEAFF.

The V gene is TRBV6-5, the J gene TRBJ1-2; D unresolved. CDR3 size: 14 residues. The V gene lost 0 bases and the J gene lost 5 bases, with 10 bases spanning the gap. Germline CDR1 is MNHEY and CDR2 is SVGAGI. The CDR3 DNA reads TGTGCCAGCAGTTACTCGGCAACAGCTTATGGCTACACCTTC. Encoded protein: CASSYSATAYGYTF.

V and J are TRBV11-2 and TRBJ2-3, with D possibly TRBD2 on 5 matching bases. This CDR3 has 14 amino acids. Trimming removed 2 bases from V and 3 bases from J, with 9 bases in between. The germline gives CDR1 SGHAT, CDR2 FQNNGV. Written as DNA, the CDR3 is TGTGCCAGCAGCTTAAACGGGAATACAGATACGCAGTATTTT. Translation: CASSLNGNTDTQYF. The variable domain in full, with the rest retrieved from reference TRBV11-2 and TRBJ2-3, is EAGVAQSPRYKIIEKRQSVAFWCNPISGHATLYWYQQILGQGPKLLIQFQNNGVVDDSQLPKDRFSAERLKGVDSTLKIQPAKLEDSAVYLCASSLNGNTDTQYFGPGTRLTVL.

The rearrangement joins TRBV3-1 (or the pseudogene TRBV3-2) to TRBJ1-4; TRBD1 agrees at 9 bases. This CDR3 is 17 amino acids long. The germline gives CDR1 LGHDT, CDR2 YNNKEL (reference sequence). Trimming took 1 base from V and 6 from J; bases not matched to a gene: 9. CDR3 in DNA: TGTGCCAGCAGCCAAGGCGGGACAGGGAAAGCCCATGAAAAACTGTTTTTT. Its translation: CASSQGGTGKAHEKLFF.

This chain joins TRBV28 and TRBJ2-5; TRBD2 matches 10 bases. The CDR3 length is 16 residues. V was clipped by 4 bases and J by 0 bases; unmatched bases: 5. Germline V CDR1 and CDR2: MDHEN, SYDVKM. This CDR3 reads CASSSPGLAYQETQYF. Here the CDR3 DNA reads TGTGCCAGCAGTTCTCCGGGACTAGCGTACCAAGAGACCCAGTACTTC. The whole variable domain, filled in from reference TRBV28 and TRBJ2-5, reads DVKVTQSSRYLVKRTGEKVFLECVQDMDHENMFWYRQDPGLGLRLIYFSYDVKMKEKGDIPEGYSVSREKKERFSLILESASTNQTSMYLCASSSPGLAYQETQYFGPGTRLLVL.

The chain recombines TRBV4-1 with TRBJ1-1; D is possibly TRBD1 (6 bases). Between the trimmed V and J ends, which lost 2 bases and 1 base, there was a span of 14 bases. Germline V CDR1 and CDR2: MGHRA, YSYEKL. The CDR3 has 16 amino acids. The CDR3 here is CASSQRFRGGNTEAFF. CDR3 nucleotides: TGCGCCAGCAGCCAACGATTCAGGGGCGGGAACACTGAAGCTTTCTTT.

CDR3 DNA sequence: TGTGCCAGCAGCCCGGGACAGACCCTCTATGGCTACACCTTC. This translates into CASSPGQTLYGYTF. The V call is TRBV7-9, the J call TRBJ1-2; TRBD1 aligns across 7 bases. Looked up from germline, CDR1 is SEHNR and CDR2 is FQNEAQ (reference sequence). V shed 5 bases, J shed 4 bases, and the junction held 7 bases outside the gene matches. The CDR3 is made up of 14 amino acids.

The V call is TRBV4-2, the J call TRBJ2-3, with 10 bases identical to TRBD2. Germline loops: CDR1 LGHNA, CDR2 YNFKEQ. The CDR3 contains 18 residues. V lost 0 bases to trimming and J lost 2 bases; unmatched junction nucleotides: 8. The CDR3 nucleotides read TGTGCCAGCAGCCAAGATTGGGCAGCGGGAGGGTTCACAGATACGCAGTATTTT. Translating gives CASSQDWAAGGFTDTQYF.

The count of this clone is one. The V gene is TRBV9, the J gene TRBJ1-3; 11 bases fit TRBD1. CDR3 length: 15 amino acids. V lost 4 bases, J lost 3 bases, and 3 bases stayed unmatched. Germline loops: CDR1 SGDLS, CDR2 YYNGEE. The CDR3 spells CASSLGQGDGNTIYF. The CDR3 DNA sequence: TGTGCCAGCAGCTTGGGACAGGGGGATGGAAACACCATATATTTT.

The chain couples TRBV12-3 or TRBV12-4 to TRBJ1-1; D not certain. The CDR3 loop spans 12 amino acids. V dropped 6 bases and J dropped 8 bases, with 13 bases sitting between them. The CDR3 protein is CASSHPVGEAFF. CDR3 sequence (DNA): TGTGCCAGCAGCCACCCTGTGGGAGAAGCTTTCTTT.

The chain uses TRBV5-4 and TRBJ2-3; 12 nucleotides agree with TRBD1. The CDR3 contains 15 residues. The trim removed 4 bases at V and 6 bases at J, leaving 6 bases unmatched. The germline gives CDR1 SGHNT, CDR2 YYREEE (reference sequence). CDR3 residues: CASSPRDRGHDTQYF. The DNA for the CDR3 is TGTGCCAGCAGCCCACGGGACAGGGGGCATGATACGCAGTATTTT.